One and the same sample provided the 25 T cell receptor beta chains below, sequenced in a study of T cell repertoires in cytomegalovirus infection. TCRdb reprocessed the reads via MiXCR and lists one record per CDR3 protein. The sample yields over 250,000 distinct CDR3 sequences, 25% seen once. Sequencing used PBMCs. All receptors come from a human donor in good health (CMV status not recorded). Some clones in this sample may be carry-over from other donors' samples.

This clonotype was seen once. J is TRBJ1-1 and V is TRBV5-1; 7 bases are a match to TRBD1. This CDR3 is built from 14 residues. Germline CDR1 is SGHRS and CDR2 is YFSETQ. J was trimmed by 0 bases and V by 4 bases; bases with no gene match: 3. The CDR3 DNA reads as TGCGCCAGCAGCAAAACAGGGGTGAACACTGAAGCTTTCTTT. Translated, it gives CASSKTGVNTEAFF.

This clonotype was observed a handful of times. The CDR3 DNA follows: TGTGCCAGCAGGGGCAGGGCTAGCACAGATACGCAGTATTTT. Protein product: CASRGRASTDTQYF. The chain combines TRBV2 with TRBJ2-3; a weak D match, TRBD1 (5 bases). Trimming left V 6 bases short and J 0 bases short, with 10 bases between. The CDR3 length is 14 residues. Looked up from germline, CDR1 is SNHLY and CDR2 is FYNNEI.

Many counts were recorded for this clonotype. This chain links TRBV7-2 with TRBJ1-1; D unresolved. Germline CDR1 SGHTA, CDR2 FQGNSA. The CDR3 contains 15 residues. The germline V and J ends were trimmed by 3 bases and 4 bases, with 15 bases remaining between them. CDR3 nucleotides: TGTGCCAGCAGCTTTTCTCTAGAATTAATCACTGAAGCTTTCTTT. Residues: CASSFSLELITEAFF.

This clonotype was counted many times. The chain couples TRBV7-2 to TRBJ1-2, with 9 bases that match TRBD1. The V segment lost 4 bases and the J segment 7 bases; nucleotides outside the gene matches: 7. Germline V gene data show CDR1 as SGHTA and CDR2 as FQGNSA. This CDR3 comprises 14 residues. CDR3 in amino acids: CASSSIDRGGGYTF. In nucleotides, the CDR3 is TGTGCCAGCAGCTCAATCGACAGGGGGGGTGGCTACACCTTC.

This clonotype has ten or more counts. The V call is TRBV7-2, the J call TRBJ2-7; 12 bases map to TRBD1. Germline assignment: CDR1 SGHTA and CDR2 FQGNSA. The CDR3 contains 15 residues. The V segment lost 2 bases and the J segment 6 bases; nucleotides outside the gene matches: 5. CDR3 region: CASSLLGQGATEQYV. The CDR3 DNA reads TGTGCCAGCAGCTTACTGGGACAGGGGGCTACCGAGCAGTACGTC.

The rearrangement joins TRBV12-3 or TRBV12-4 to TRBJ2-6; D not resolved. This CDR3 contains 15 residues. The V and J ends lost 3 bases and 1 base respectively, with 7 bases between them. This CDR3 is CASSFLNSGANVLTF. The CDR3, as DNA: TGTGCCAGCAGTTTCCTGAATTCTGGGGCCAACGTCCTGACTTTC.

This clonotype turned up a few times. The chain has TRBV20-1 and TRBJ1-1; D may be TRBD1 (5 bases). Germline V gene data show CDR1 as DFQATT and CDR2 as SNEGSKA (reference sequence). Trimming took off 0 bases at V and 10 bases at J, with 9 bases between the two ends. The CDR3 runs 11 residues. CDR3 bases: TGCAGTGCTAGAGAAACGGGACGAGCTTTCTTT. This gives the protein CSARETGRAFF.

This clonotype occurred a few times. The chain links TRBV19 to TRBJ1-1, with TRBD1 matching over 9 bases. The CDR3 has 16 residues. V gave up 4 bases and J gave up 0 bases; unmatched junction bases: 6. Germline V gene data show CDR1 as LNHDA and CDR2 as SQIVND (reference sequence). CDR3 in DNA: TGTGCCAGTAGTACCGGGACAGGGCCTATGAACACTGAAGCTTTCTTT. It yields the protein CASSTGTGPMNTEAFF.

This clonotype turned up a few times. The chain recombines TRBV7-3 with TRBJ2-5; 10 positions agree with TRBD1. V was pared by 3 bases and J by 4 bases, with 2 bases of the junction left unmatched. Germline lookup yields CDR1 SGHTA and CDR2 FQGTGA. This CDR3 is built from 14 residues. CDR3 region: CASSLTGGGETQYF. CDR3 coding DNA: TGTGCCAGCAGCTTGACAGGGGGCGGAGAGACCCAGTACTTC.

This sequence joins TRBV7-2 and TRBJ2-3, with 8 bases matching TRBD1. This CDR3 has 15 amino acids. Trimming removed 3 bases from V and 5 bases from J; junction bases left unmatched: 7. CDR1 and CDR2 from the germline V gene are SGHTA and FQGNSA. The CDR3 reads CASSFGQGAIDTQYF. Written as DNA, the CDR3 is TGTGCCAGCAGCTTTGGTCAGGGGGCAATAGATACGCAGTATTTT.

The CDR3 is CASTRDFVGGEQFF. Written as DNA, the CDR3 is TGTGCCAGCACCCGGGACTTTGTGGGTGGTGAGCAGTTCTTC. V and J are TRBV28 and TRBJ2-1, with D perhaps matching TRBD2 (6 bases). Trimming left V 7 bases short and J 9 bases short, with 19 bases between. Germline-derived CDR1 and CDR2 are MDHEN and SYDVKM. The CDR3 is 14 residues long.

This clonotype has ten or more counts. The chain combines TRBV7-3 with TRBJ2-1; D call uncertain. The CDR3 is 13 residues long. V lost 0 bases to trimming and J lost 9 bases, with 9 bases between them. Germline V CDR1 and CDR2: SGHTA, FQGTGA. CDR3 DNA: TGTGCCAGCAGCTTAACGCGATTGGGTGAGCAGTTCTTC. Protein product: CASSLTRLGEQFF.

About this clonotype: A much larger clone is a single base away; this may be a read error. The genes are TRBV7-8 and TRBJ2-3; D remains ambiguous. The germline gives CDR1 SGHVS, CDR2 FQNEAQ. The CDR3 contains 15 residues. The CDR3 sequence: CASSLAAIRADTRYF. The CDR3 DNA reads as TGTGCCAGCAGCTTAGCTGCAATCCGGGCAGATACGCGGTATTTT.

V is TRBV2 and J is TRBJ2-1; 13 nucleotides line up with TRBD2. V lost 6 bases, J lost 6 bases, and 2 bases stayed unmatched. Germline CDR1 SNHLY, CDR2 FYNNEI. There are 14 residues in the CDR3. CDR3 DNA sequence: TGTGCCAGCAGACGACTAGCGGGGGGCAATGAGCAGTTCTTC. Its protein product is CASRRLAGGNEQFF.

This sequence joins TRBV28 and TRBJ1-4, with 8 bases fitting TRBD1. Germline-derived CDR1 and CDR2 are MDHEN and SYDVKM. The V and J ends lost 2 bases and 4 bases, in that order; junction bases with no gene match: 3. CDR3 size: 15 residues. In DNA form, the CDR3 reads TGTGCCAGCAGTTTACCTACAGGGGGTAATGAAAAACTGTTTTTT. Protein sequence: CASSLPTGGNEKLFF.

This clonotype showed up many times. The CDR3: CASSLTLAGGPYNEQFF. DNA for the CDR3: TGTGCCAGCAGCTTAACGCTAGCGGGAGGGCCTTACAATGAGCAGTTCTTC. The J gene is TRBJ2-1, the V gene TRBV7-2; 12 positions agree with TRBD2. The CDR3 contains 17 residues. J was trimmed by 4 bases and V by 2 bases; bases with no gene match: 6. From germline, CDR1 is SGHTA and CDR2 FQGNSA.

The chain is built from TRBV7-2 and TRBJ1-1; D not resolved. The V end lost 2 bases, the J end lost 0 bases, and 19 bases lay between the germline ends. Germline assignment: CDR1 SGHTA and CDR2 FQGNSA. CDR3 length: 18 residues. CDR3 sequence: CASSLLGRTVFVNTEAFF. The CDR3 DNA is TGTGCCAGCAGCTTATTGGGAAGGACCGTTTTTGTGAACACTGAAGCTTTCTTT.

This clonotype was counted between two and nine times. V is TRBV29-1 and J is TRBJ2-2, with TRBD1 as a possible D gene (5 bases). V lost 3 bases, J lost 0 bases, and 5 bases lay in between. Germline CDR1 SQVTM, CDR2 ANQGSEA. The CDR3 covers 13 residues. The DNA of the CDR3 is TGCAGCGTTGACAGGGCGAACACCGGGGAGCTGTTTTTT. Its translation: CSVDRANTGELFF.

In its sample, this clonotype was seen many times. The genes are TRBV7-2 and TRBJ2-3; D is ambiguous. The germline V and J ends were trimmed by 1 base and 6 bases, with 8 bases remaining between them. Germline V gene lookup returns CDR1 SGHTA and CDR2 FQGNSA. The length of the CDR3 is 13 residues. DNA of the CDR3: TGTGCCAGCAGCTTAGTCCCCGGGGATACGCAGTATTTT. This encodes CASSLVPGDTQYF.

This clonotype turned up a few times. This sequence joins TRBV25-1 and TRBJ1-2; D is undetermined. The V end was cut by 5 bases, the J end by 1 base, with 14 bases between. Germline CDR1 MGHDK, CDR2 SYGVNS. This CDR3 has 15 amino acids. The CDR3 protein is CASSLAGPRNYGYTF. CDR3 coding DNA: TGTGCCAGCAGTCTTGCCGGCCCCCGTAACTATGGCTACACCTTC.

This clonotype was counted a few times. V usage is TRBV6-5 and J usage is TRBJ1-5, with D possibly matching TRBD1 (5 bases). This CDR3 is 13 amino acids long. V gave up 4 bases and J gave up 6 bases, with 10 bases separating them. CDR1 is MNHEY and CDR2 is SVGAGI in the germline V gene. CDR3 loop: CASSWGGSQPQHF. CDR3 DNA sequence: TGTGCCAGCAGTTGGGGGGGTAGTCAGCCCCAGCATTTT.

This clonotype was detected a few times. This sequence joins TRBV19 and TRBJ2-7, with TRBD1 matching 7 bases. Germline lookup yields CDR1 LNHDA and CDR2 SQIVND (reference sequence). This CDR3 has 13 amino acids. The ends lost 7 bases at V and 5 bases at J; junction bases unmatched: 8. CDR3 DNA sequence: TGTGCCAGTATGTCTCGGGACAGCCACGAGCAGTACTTC. This encodes CASMSRDSHEQYF.

V is TRBV20-1 and J is TRBJ1-6, with a weak D call TRBD1 (6 bases). Germline V CDR1 and CDR2: DFQATT, SNEGSKA (reference sequence). V was pared by 2 bases and J by 7 bases, with 15 bases between. The CDR3 extends over 15 amino acids. CDR3 loop: CSARSEPGVNSPLHF. CDR3 coding DNA: TGCAGTGCTAGATCAGAACCAGGGGTAAATTCACCCCTCCACTTT.

This chain links TRBV29-1 with TRBJ1-1; D uncertain. The CDR3 extends over 13 amino acids. From germline, CDR1 is SQVTM and CDR2 ANQGSEA. The V and J ends lost 8 bases and 1 base respectively, with 14 bases between them. CDR3 DNA sequence: TGCAGCTCGGATGGGGTAACGAACACTGAAGCTTTCTTT. Protein product: CSSDGVTNTEAFF.

This clonotype was observed a handful of times. V is TRBV28 and J is TRBJ2-1; the D gene is possibly TRBD2 (5 bases). V was trimmed by 7 bases and J by 6 bases, leaving 7 bases between them. The length of the CDR3 is 11 residues. The germline gives CDR1 MDHEN, CDR2 SYDVKM. Here the CDR3 DNA reads TGTGCCAGCATTGGAGGCAATGAGCAGTTCTTC. Amino acids: CASIGGNEQFF.